This record covers a single T cell receptor (beta chain). This clonotype occurred many times. It lacks a known antigen. Base qualities are not recorded, but no much larger clone differs from it by a single base. The data stem from a study of esophageal squamous cell carcinoma tumors (dated by TCRdb to 2020 to 2022). Background on the whole study: Principal component analysis with K-means clustering of immunohistochemical values for T-cell and checkpoint markers was used to divide patients into immuno relation high and low groups. The 10 cases yielded 1,671,742 total TCRalpha reads and approximately 1,300,000 total TCRbeta reads, of which about 32,000 and 35,000, respectively, were unique. The purpose of the study was to evaluate TCR repertoire diversity and shared TCR repertoires of T cells in the tumor environment of esophageal squamous cell carcinoma. A wider cohort of 50 to 60 surgically treated esophageal squamous cell carcinoma patients in Japan was included, comprising about 20 high and some 30 low immuno relation cases. TCR sequencing was performed on ten or so patients, consisting of five randomly selected high immuno relation cases and five background-matched low immuno relation cases. Broad study findings and their caveats: Because TCRalphabeta repertoire variation was large, shared V|J recombination candidates may have been selected by chance. Only a few cases were included in the TCR repertoire analysis, and no investigation at the CDR3 clonotype level was performed. Three of the 10 cases showed a single dominant TCRalpha VJ recombination with apparently reduced TCRalpha diversity. Roughly 29 TRAV|TRAJ and about two dozen TRBV|TRBJ combinations, including TRAV13-1|TRAJ22 and TRBV7-9|TRBJ2-7, appeared to be shared among high immuno relation cases. Total TCR repertoire counts did not differ between groups, but significant repertoire counts were higher in the high immuno relation group. Because TCRalpha and TCRbeta chains were sequenced separately, chain pairing and recognized antigens remained unknown.

Patients who had received neoadjuvant chemotherapy or for whom clinical information was lacking were excluded from enrollment. The TCR-sequenced cases shown were male and underwent subtotal esophagectomy with 2- or 3-field lymphadenectomy. RNA was isolated from bulk tumor tissue sections using a Qiagen AllPrep kit, and no T-cell sorting was performed. Until RNA extraction, small sections of tumor tissue removed at surgery were kept in RNAlater reagent at -80 degrees C. The library was prepared using 5' RACE. A PCR using KAPA HiFi with TCRalpha or TCRbeta constant-region primers and a P20EA primer was followed by a nested second PCR with CA2 or CB2. TCR genes were amplified by unbiased adaptor ligation RT-PCR, with reverse transcription by Superscript III and a polyT18-containing BSL-18E primer. Following second-strand synthesis and blunting, the P10EA/P20EA adaptor was ligated to the 5' end of the cDNA, and NotI digestion was then performed. For both the first and second PCRs, about 20 cycles of 98 degrees C for 20 s, 65 degrees C for 30 s and 72 degrees C for 1 min were run. The Nextera XT Index kit v2 Set A was used to index the amplicons, which were then pooled in equimolar amounts and quantified with a Qubit 2.0 Fluorometer. For sequencing, the Illumina MiSeq platform generated 2x300 bp paired-end reads. Regarding the original processing steps: V and J genes were assigned to reads on the basis of highest identity to IMGT reference sequences using Repertoire Genesis software ver.1.0. CDR3 was defined as the region from Cys104 to Phe118 plus Gly119 and was translated, and unique sequence reads were defined as those with distinct V, J and CDR3 amino acids. Shared V|J combinations were chosen if significant in both a Fisher's exact test in edgeR and a Mann Whitney U test. After singletons were removed and 500 repertoire combinations were bootstrapped, the repertoire dissimilarity index was calculated with the R rdi package. Clones were called with MiXCR by TCRdb after fastp trimmed the public reads at Q25, and only in-frame beta chains were retained. Rows with one shared CDR3 protein collapse into an entry with the most common genes and DNA. The V and J calls follow TCRdb's processing rather than the paper's. Here the sample has about 5,400 distinct CDR3 sequences; 20% to 25% occur a single time. The top ten constitute less than 35% of the sample.

The CDR3 has 16 amino acids, counting the end cysteine and phenylalanine. Only CDR3 DNA is held: 48 bases, read in frame from base 1. Trimming removed 1 base from V and 2 bases from J, leaving 12 bases between the germline ends. CDR1 and CDR2 are read off the germline V gene (reference sequence) as LNHDA and SQIVND. The sequence joins TRBV19 to TRBJ2-1; there is no confident call for the D gene. The sequence came from a man aged 45-79 years with esophageal squamous cell carcinoma. The source material was tumor tissue. The CDR3 amino acid sequence is: CASSIALVSPYNEQFF. The sequenced DNA: TGTGCCAGTAGTATAGCTTTGGTTAGCCCCTACAATGAGCAGTTCTTC.